This paragraph covers one T cell receptor beta chain sequence. The antigen is not known. Libraries were prepared by immunoSEQ multiplex PCR; TCRdb keeps only in-frame clonotypes and omits some of them. The repertoire holds about 3,500 clones, with about 35% as singletons. These data originate in a study of T cells in localized non-small cell lung cancer. Germline CDR1 is MDHEN and CDR2 is SYDVKM. Trimming took 5 bases from V and 6 from J; bases not matched to a gene: 11. The CDR3 totals 16 residues. Study results and limitations: When the top 100 tumor clones were examined, a median about 60 of them also appeared in the adjacent lung, which was paired and uninvolved. Among the tissues sampled, uninvolved adjacent lung had the highest T cell clonality, above tumor.

The source material was normal lung tissue next to the tumor, sampled before any cancer treatment. V gene TRBV28 combines with J gene TRBJ1-5, with TRBD1 matching 9 bases. This receptor was identified in a woman aged 35 to 69 with stage I lung adenocarcinoma. CDR3 region: CASSPWGDREGQPQHF. The CDR3, as DNA: TGTGCCAGCAGTCCTTGGGGGGACAGGGAAGGTCAGCCCCAGCATTTT. Together with reference TRBV28 and TRBJ1-5, the CDR3 gives the full variable domain: DVKVTQSSRYLVKRTGEKVFLECVQDMDHENMFWYRQDPGLGLRLIYFSYDVKMKEKGDIPEGYSVSREKKERFSLILESASTNQTSMYLCASSPWGDREGQPQHFGDGTRLSIL.